The 5 T cell receptor beta chains listed next were all sequenced from one sample in a study of Graves' ophthalmopathy and Graves' hyperthyroidism. The authors amplified TCR beta CDR3 regions from RNA transcripts. RT-PCR with HTBI primers came first, then second-round multiplex PCR. TCRdb re-called the multiplex PCR reads through MiXCR, storing one row per CDR3 protein. The sample lists under 350,000 distinct CDR3 sequences; 15% to 20% were seen once. The specimen sequenced was peripheral blood. These receptors all come from an adult man with Graves' ophthalmopathy.

This clonotype was seen repeatedly, ten times or more. This rearrangement joins TRBV28 to TRBJ2-5; 7 bases align to TRBD1. Germline V CDR1 and CDR2: MDHEN, SYDVKM. This CDR3 is 14 amino acids long. Germline trimming cut 4 bases from V and 1 base from J; bases unmatched to any gene: 3. CDR3 nucleotides: TGTGCCAGCAGTTCCAGGGGGATCCAAGAGACCCAGTACTTC. This gives the protein CASSSRGIQETQYF.

This sequence joins TRBV6-1 and TRBJ2-7; D perhaps matches TRBD1 (5 bases). This CDR3 is built from 15 residues. Trimming shortened V by 2 bases and J by 3 bases, and 14 bases separated the two germline ends. The V gene's germline CDR1 is MNHNS and CDR2 SASEGT. The CDR3 DNA sequence: TGTGCCAGCAGTGAAATCGCCAGGGCCCGCTACGAGCAGTACTTC. This encodes CASSEIARARYEQYF.

This clonotype was seen many times. The V gene is TRBV4-1, the J gene TRBJ2-7; D not certain. The CDR3 length is 13 residues. V lost 4 bases, J lost 6 bases, and 13 bases lay in between. From germline, CDR1 is MGHRA and CDR2 YSYEKL. The CDR3 loop is CASSPRSAAEQYF. CDR3 bases: TGCGCCAGCAGCCCCAGATCGGCCGCCGAGCAGTACTTC.

This clonotype was observed many times. The chain carries TRBV6-1 and TRBJ1-3; D is uncertain. This CDR3 contains 13 residues. V was pared by 6 bases and J by 2 bases, with 8 bases between. CDR1 and CDR2 (germline): MNHNS, SASEGT. In DNA, the CDR3 is TGTGCCAGCAGAGAACCGCCTGGAAACACCATATATTTT. It yields the protein CASREPPGNTIYF.

This clonotype was seen many times. This chain joins TRBV12-3 or TRBV12-4 and TRBJ2-1, with D possibly being TRBD1 (5 bases). V was trimmed by 6 bases and J by 2 bases, leaving 17 bases between them. The CDR3 contains 16 residues. The CDR3 bases are TGTGCCAGCAGCCGGAGTGGTGGGGCAACCTACAATGAGCAGTTCTTC. Protein sequence: CASSRSGGATYNEQFF.